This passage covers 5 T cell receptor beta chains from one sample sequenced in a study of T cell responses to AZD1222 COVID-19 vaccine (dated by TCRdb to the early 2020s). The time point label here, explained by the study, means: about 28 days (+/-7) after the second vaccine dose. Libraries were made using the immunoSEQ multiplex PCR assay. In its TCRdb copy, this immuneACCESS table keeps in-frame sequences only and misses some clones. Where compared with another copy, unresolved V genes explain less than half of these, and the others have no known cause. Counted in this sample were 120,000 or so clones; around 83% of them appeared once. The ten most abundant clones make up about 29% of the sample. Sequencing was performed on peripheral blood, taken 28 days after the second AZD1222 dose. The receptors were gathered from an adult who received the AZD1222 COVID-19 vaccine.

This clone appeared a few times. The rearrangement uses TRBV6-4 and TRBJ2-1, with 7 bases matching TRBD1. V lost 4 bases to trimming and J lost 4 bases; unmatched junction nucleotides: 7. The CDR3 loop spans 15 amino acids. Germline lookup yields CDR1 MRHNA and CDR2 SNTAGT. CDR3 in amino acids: CASSGRDSGYNEQFF. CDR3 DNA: TGTGCCAGCAGTGGCCGGGACAGCGGATACAATGAGCAGTTCTTC.

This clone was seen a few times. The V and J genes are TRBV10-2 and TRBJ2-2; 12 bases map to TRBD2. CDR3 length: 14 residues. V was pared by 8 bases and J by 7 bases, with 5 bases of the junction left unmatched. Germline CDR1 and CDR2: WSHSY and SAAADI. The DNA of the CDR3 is TGCGCCAGCCGTCTAGCGGGGGGGTTCGGGGAGCTGTTTTTT. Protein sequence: CASRLAGGFGELFF.

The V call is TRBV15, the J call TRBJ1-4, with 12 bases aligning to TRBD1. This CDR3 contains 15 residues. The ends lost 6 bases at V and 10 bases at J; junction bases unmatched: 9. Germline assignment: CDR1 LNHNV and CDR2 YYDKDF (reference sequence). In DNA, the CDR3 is TGTGCCACCAGGAAGGAGAGGGACAGGGGGCGAAAACTGTTTTTT. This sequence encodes CATRKERDRGRKLFF.

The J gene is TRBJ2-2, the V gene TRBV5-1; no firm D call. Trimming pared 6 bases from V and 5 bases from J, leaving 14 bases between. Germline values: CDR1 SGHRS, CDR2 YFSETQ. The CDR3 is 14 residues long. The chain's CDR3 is CASKVGFGTGELFF. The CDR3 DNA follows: TGCGCCAGCAAAGTAGGGTTTGGGACCGGGGAGCTGTTTTTT.

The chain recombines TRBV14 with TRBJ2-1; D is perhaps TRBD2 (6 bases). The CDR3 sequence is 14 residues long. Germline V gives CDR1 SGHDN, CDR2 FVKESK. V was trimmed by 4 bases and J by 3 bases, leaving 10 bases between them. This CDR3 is CASSRGVFYNEQFF. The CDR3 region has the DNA TGTGCCAGCAGCCGGGGGGTATTCTACAATGAGCAGTTCTTC.